The rows below give T cell receptor beta chains drawn from one sample of a study of CD8+ T cells in alopecia areata. This table comes from immunoSEQ multiplex PCR, and its TCRdb copy is limited to in-frame clones, with some not included. The repertoire includes about 110,000 clones, 45% to 60% of them detected once, and 20% to 30% sits in the top ten. Sequences were obtained from NKG2D-low CD8+ T cells sorted from blood. Receptor source: a human donor with alopecia areata. Both conserved end residues are trimmed from each CDR3.

v_gene: TRBV13
j_gene: TRBJ2-3
CDR3aa: ASSQDREGTDTQY

v_gene: TRBV27
j_gene: TRBJ2-5
CDR3aa: ASSLSTGGRGLETQY

v_gene: TRBV29-1
j_gene: TRBJ2-1
CDR3aa: SVQLAGGPRRNEQF

v_gene: TRBV12-5
j_gene: TRBJ1-1
CDR3aa: ASGLVLPGGEAF

v_gene: TRBV4-1
j_gene: TRBJ1-1
CDR3aa: ASSQARYMNTEAF

v_gene: TRBV15
j_gene: TRBJ2-7
CDR3aa: ATSRRRDLGEQY

v_gene: TRBV7-3
j_gene: TRBJ2-7
CDR3aa: ASSSLPGLESEQY

v_gene: TRBV30
j_gene: TRBJ2-1
CDR3aa: AWSPGLAGGAYNEQF

v_gene: TRBV7-9
j_gene: TRBJ2-5
CDR3aa: ASSFRGRVQETQY

v_gene: TRBV12-5
j_gene: TRBJ1-1
CDR3aa: ASGLLPPRENTEAF

v_gene: TRBV27
j_gene: TRBJ2-5
CDR3aa: ASRGVDETQY

v_gene: TRBV5-6
j_gene: TRBJ2-1
CDR3aa: ASSFGQDLWF

v_gene: TRBV4-2
j_gene: TRBJ2-7
CDR3aa: ASSQWTSGTLEQY

v_gene: TRBV28
j_gene: TRBJ2-1
CDR3aa: ATGTFFNEQF

v_gene: TRBV27
j_gene: TRBJ2-1
CDR3aa: ASLVGNEQF

v_gene: TRBV11-2
j_gene: TRBJ2-5
CDR3aa: ASSLGVGGQAQY

v_gene: TRBV2
j_gene: TRBJ1-3
CDR3aa: ASGGGSSGNTIY

v_gene: TRBV19
j_gene: TRBJ1-1
CDR3aa: ASSMALNTEAF

v_gene: TRBV7-6
j_gene: TRBJ1-1
CDR3aa: ASSPPGGVYTEAF

v_gene: TRBV28
j_gene: TRBJ1-5
CDR3aa: ASSSTGYNQPQH

v_gene: TRBV4-1
j_gene: TRBJ1-4
CDR3aa: ASSQPPDRKLF

v_gene: TRBV25-1
j_gene: TRBJ1-2
CDR3aa: ASSEGRGSGYT

v_gene: TRBV10-2
j_gene: TRBJ2-7
CDR3aa: ASSDSVDRGSEQY

v_gene: TRBV27
j_gene: TRBJ2-1
CDR3aa: ASSLSKRVAYNEQF

v_gene: TRBV14
j_gene: TRBJ2-1
CDR3aa: ASSTRTPGGYNEQF

v_gene: TRBV28
j_gene: TRBJ1-2
CDR3aa: ASSLKDSPYGYT

v_gene: TRBV29-1
j_gene: TRBJ1-1
CDR3aa: SVDPVRGNTEAF

v_gene: TRBV27
j_gene: TRBJ2-3
CDR3aa: ASSPGTDTQY

v_gene: TRBV19
j_gene: TRBJ2-1
CDR3aa: ATSPSGRGGEQF

v_gene: TRBV9
j_gene: TRBJ2-5
CDR3aa: ASSVEAGDVETQY

v_gene: TRBV29-1
j_gene: TRBJ2-7
CDR3aa: SVGTGTGVEQY

v_gene: TRBV27
j_gene: TRBJ2-1
CDR3aa: ASSLGRYNEQF

v_gene: TRBV7-9
j_gene: TRBJ1-3
CDR3aa: ASRSSSGNTIY

v_gene: TRBV15
j_gene: TRBJ2-3
CDR3aa: ATSPAGDTQY

v_gene: TRBV15
j_gene: TRBJ1-1
CDR3aa: ATRTWGTEAF

v_gene: TRBV2
j_gene: TRBJ2-5
CDR3aa: ATQDLAGQETQY

v_gene: TRBV25-1
j_gene: TRBJ2-2
CDR3aa: ASSKGEIGELF

v_gene: TRBV16
j_gene: TRBJ2-1
CDR3aa: ASSQIVVGSNEQF

v_gene: TRBV28
j_gene: TRBJ1-5
CDR3aa: ASSSTGTSMRNQPQH

v_gene: TRBV6-6
j_gene: TRBJ1-1
CDR3aa: ASSHRTGEAF

v_gene: TRBV9
j_gene: TRBJ2-1
CDR3aa: ASSAQPYNEQF

v_gene: TRBV27
j_gene: TRBJ1-5
CDR3aa: ASSFWGSNQPQH

v_gene: TRBV29-1
j_gene: TRBJ2-1
CDR3aa: STRQGANEQF

v_gene: TRBV28
j_gene: TRBJ2-7
CDR3aa: ASSGGKAGHEQY

v_gene: TRBV28
j_gene: TRBJ2-1
CDR3aa: ASSLPASGTYNEQF

v_gene: TRBV7-9
j_gene: TRBJ2-7
CDR3aa: ASSHRLVSEQY

v_gene: TRBV7-9
j_gene: TRBJ2-7
CDR3aa: ASSFLRTVGVYEQY

v_gene: TRBV28
j_gene: TRBJ2-5
CDR3aa: ASSLGIKETQY

v_gene: TRBV28
j_gene: TRBJ2-3
CDR3aa: ASSYTGSTDTQY

v_gene: TRBV19
j_gene: TRBJ2-7
CDR3aa: AAGTYEQY

v_gene: TRBV27
j_gene: TRBJ1-2
CDR3aa: ATLSGYGYT

v_gene: TRBV28
j_gene: TRBJ2-5
CDR3aa: ASSPGQETQY

v_gene: TRBV7-9
j_gene: TRBJ2-5
CDR3aa: ASSLIGLAGVVETQY

v_gene: TRBV5-1
j_gene: TRBJ2-1
CDR3aa: ASSRTENYNEQF

v_gene: TRBV13
j_gene: TRBJ2-3
CDR3aa: ASSWGPDTQY

v_gene: TRBV28
j_gene: TRBJ2-3
CDR3aa: ASSFVGPTDTQY

v_gene: TRBV9
j_gene: TRBJ1-3
CDR3aa: ASRSGNTIY

v_gene: TRBV6-1
j_gene: TRBJ2-2
CDR3aa: ASSEPRRRAFPRELF

v_gene: TRBV28
j_gene: TRBJ1-2
CDR3aa: ASSSGQVGYT